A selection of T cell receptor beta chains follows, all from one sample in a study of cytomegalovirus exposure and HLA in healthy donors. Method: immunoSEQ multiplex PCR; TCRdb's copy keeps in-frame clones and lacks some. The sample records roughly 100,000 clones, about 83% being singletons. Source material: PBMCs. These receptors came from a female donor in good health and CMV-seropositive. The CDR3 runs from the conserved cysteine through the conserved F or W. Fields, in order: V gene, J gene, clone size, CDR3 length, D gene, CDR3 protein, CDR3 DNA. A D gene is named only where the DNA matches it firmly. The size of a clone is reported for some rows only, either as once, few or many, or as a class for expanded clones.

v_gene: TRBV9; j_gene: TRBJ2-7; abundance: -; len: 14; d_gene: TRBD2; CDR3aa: CASSVGLASYEQYF; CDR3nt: TGTGCCAGCAGCGTCGGACTAGCCTCCTACGAGCAGTACTTC
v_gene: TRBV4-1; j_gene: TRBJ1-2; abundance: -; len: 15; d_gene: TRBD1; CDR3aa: CASSLDRGSGGGYTF; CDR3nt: TGCGCCAGCAGCCTTGACAGGGGAAGTGGAGGGGGCTACACCTTC
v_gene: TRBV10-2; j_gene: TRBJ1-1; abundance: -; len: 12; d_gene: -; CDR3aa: CASTSQNTEAFF; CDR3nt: TGCGCCAGCACTAGCCAGAACACTGAAGCTTTCTTT
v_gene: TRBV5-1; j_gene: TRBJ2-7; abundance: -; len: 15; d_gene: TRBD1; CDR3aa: CASSLPRQGTYEQYF; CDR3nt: TGCGCCAGCAGCTTGCCTCGACAGGGGACCTACGAGCAGTACTTC
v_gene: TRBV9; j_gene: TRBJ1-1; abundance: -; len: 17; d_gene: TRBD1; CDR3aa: CASSLVSGTGLDTEAFF; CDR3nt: TGTGCCAGCAGCCTAGTATCCGGGACAGGGTTGGACACTGAAGCTTTCTTT
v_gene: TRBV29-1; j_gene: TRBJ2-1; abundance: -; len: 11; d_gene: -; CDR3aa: CSVNRVGEQFF; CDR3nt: TGCAGCGTAAACAGGGTAGGGGAGCAGTTCTTC
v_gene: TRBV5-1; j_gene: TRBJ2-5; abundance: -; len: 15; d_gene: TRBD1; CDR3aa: CSSSLAGTVQETQYF; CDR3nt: TGCTCCAGCAGCTTGGCAGGGACAGTTCAAGAGACCCAGTACTTC
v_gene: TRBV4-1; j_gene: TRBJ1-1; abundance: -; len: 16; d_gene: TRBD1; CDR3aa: CASSPTGAVPNTEAFF; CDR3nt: TGCGCCAGCAGCCCCACAGGGGCCGTTCCGAACACTGAAGCTTTCTTT
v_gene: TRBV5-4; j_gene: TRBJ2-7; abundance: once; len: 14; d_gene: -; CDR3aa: CASSFAGPAYEQYF; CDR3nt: TGTGCCAGCAGCTTTGCGGGCCCCGCCTACGAGCAGTACTTC
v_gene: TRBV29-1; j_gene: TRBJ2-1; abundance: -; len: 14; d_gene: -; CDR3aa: CSVAAGEAYNEQFF; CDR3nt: TGCAGCGTTGCGGCCGGGGAGGCCTACAATGAGCAGTTCTTC
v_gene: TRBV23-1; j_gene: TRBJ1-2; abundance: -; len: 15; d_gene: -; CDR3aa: CASSQSHQTRYGYTF; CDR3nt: TGCGCCAGCAGTCAATCGCATCAGACAAGATATGGCTACACCTTC
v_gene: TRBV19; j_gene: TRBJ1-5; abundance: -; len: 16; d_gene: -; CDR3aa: CASSISSGINGQPQHF; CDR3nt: TGTGCCAGTAGTATTTCCAGCGGGATCAACGGGCAGCCCCAGCATTTT
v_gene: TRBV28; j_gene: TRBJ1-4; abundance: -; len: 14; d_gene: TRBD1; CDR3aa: CASSSGQNNEKLFF; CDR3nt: TGTGCCAGCAGTTCGGGACAGAATAATGAAAAACTGTTTTTT
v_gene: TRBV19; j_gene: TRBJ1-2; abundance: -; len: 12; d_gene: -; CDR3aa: CASSMRQDGYTF; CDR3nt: TGTGCCAGTAGTATGCGTCAGGATGGCTACACCTTC
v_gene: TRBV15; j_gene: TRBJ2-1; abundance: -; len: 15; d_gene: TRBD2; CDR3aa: CATSRGTSARGEQFF; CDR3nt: TGTGCCACCAGCAGAGGCACTAGCGCGAGGGGTGAGCAGTTCTTC
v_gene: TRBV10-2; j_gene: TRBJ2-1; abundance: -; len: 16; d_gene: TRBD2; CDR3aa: CASSESTSGGAYEQFF; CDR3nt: TGCGCCAGCAGTGAGTCTACCAGCGGGGGGGCGTATGAGCAGTTCTTC